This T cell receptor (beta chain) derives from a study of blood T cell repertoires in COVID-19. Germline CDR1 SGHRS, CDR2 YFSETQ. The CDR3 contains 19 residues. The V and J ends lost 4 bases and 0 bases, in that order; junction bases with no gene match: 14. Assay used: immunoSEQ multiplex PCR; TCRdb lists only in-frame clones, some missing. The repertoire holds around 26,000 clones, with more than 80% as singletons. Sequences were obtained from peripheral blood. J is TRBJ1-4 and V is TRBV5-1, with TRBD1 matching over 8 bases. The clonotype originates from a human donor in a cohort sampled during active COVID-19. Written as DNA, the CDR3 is TGCGCCAGCAGCCGCACTGCCAGGGGGCTCGGCGCAACTAATGAAAAACTGTTTTTT. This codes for CASSRTARGLGATNEKLFF.